This T cell receptor (beta chain) was recovered during a study of T cell responses to AZD1222 COVID-19 vaccine. The study's findings and limits: Females made up more of the donors, who were largely white British, and clonal diversity may have come out too low. At baseline, just 6 or 7 AZD1222 recipients tested seropositive.

Some clones are missing from TCRdb's copy, which holds only in-frame ones; the method was immunoSEQ multiplex PCR. The table shows about 160,000 clones, with about 91% occurring only once. Comment on this clone: Its antigen remains unknown.

Sequenced here: peripheral blood, sampled on day 0 of AZD1222 vaccination. The sequence came from an adult in good health.

The CDR3: CASSQNPLRLAGDVYNEQFF. The CDR3 region has the DNA TGTGCCAGCAGCCAAAACCCCCTAAGGCTAGCGGGGGATGTCTACAATGAGCAGTTCTTC. The rearrangement links TRBV3-1 (or the pseudogene TRBV3-2) to TRBJ2-1; 10 nucleotides line up with TRBD2. The CDR3 is 20 amino acids. Germline CDR1 and CDR2: LGHDT and YNNKEL (reference sequence). The junction had 16 bases not matched to a gene; V was cut back by 2 bases and J by 3 bases.